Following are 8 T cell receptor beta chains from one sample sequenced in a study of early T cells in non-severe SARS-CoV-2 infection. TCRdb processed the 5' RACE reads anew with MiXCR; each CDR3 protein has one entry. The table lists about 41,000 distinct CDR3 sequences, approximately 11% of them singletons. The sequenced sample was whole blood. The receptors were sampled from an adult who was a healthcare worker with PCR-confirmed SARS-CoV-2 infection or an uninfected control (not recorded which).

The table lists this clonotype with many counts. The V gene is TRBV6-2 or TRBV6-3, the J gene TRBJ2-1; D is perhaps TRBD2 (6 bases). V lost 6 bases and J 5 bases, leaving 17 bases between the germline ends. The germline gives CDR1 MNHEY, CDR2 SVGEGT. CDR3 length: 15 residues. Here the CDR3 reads CASSGLGEDHNEQFF. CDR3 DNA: TGTGCCAGCAGCGGGCTGGGGGAGGACCACAATGAGCAGTTCTTC.

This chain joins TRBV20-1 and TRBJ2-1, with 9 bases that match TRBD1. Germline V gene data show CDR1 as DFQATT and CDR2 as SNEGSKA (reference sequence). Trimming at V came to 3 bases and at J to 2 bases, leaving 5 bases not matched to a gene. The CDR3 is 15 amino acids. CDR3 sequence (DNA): TGCAGTGCTAGTGATTACAGGGGGCCCTACAATGAGCAGTTCTTC. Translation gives CSASDYRGPYNEQFF.

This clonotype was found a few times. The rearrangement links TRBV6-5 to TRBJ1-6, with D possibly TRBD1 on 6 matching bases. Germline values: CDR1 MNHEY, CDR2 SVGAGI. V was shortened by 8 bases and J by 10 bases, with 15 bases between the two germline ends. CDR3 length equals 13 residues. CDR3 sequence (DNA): TGTGCCAGCCAGGGGATTTACGGATCACCCCTCCACTTT. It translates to CASQGIYGSPLHF.

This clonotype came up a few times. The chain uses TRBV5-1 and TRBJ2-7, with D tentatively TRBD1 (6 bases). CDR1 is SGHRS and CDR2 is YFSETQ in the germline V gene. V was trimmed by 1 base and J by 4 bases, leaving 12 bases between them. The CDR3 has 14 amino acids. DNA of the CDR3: TGCGCCAGCAGCTTGAGTTCAGGGGAATACGAGCAGTACTTC. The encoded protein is CASSLSSGEYEQYF.

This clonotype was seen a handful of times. CDR3 DNA: TGTGCCACCGGACAGGGGACCTACGAGCAGTACTTC. Its protein is CATGQGTYEQYF. J is TRBJ2-7 and V is TRBV7-9, with 9 bases fitting TRBD1. Germline CDR1 SEHNR, CDR2 FQNEAQ (reference sequence). V lost 10 bases to trimming and J lost 2 bases; unmatched junction nucleotides: 3. This CDR3 region has 12 residues.

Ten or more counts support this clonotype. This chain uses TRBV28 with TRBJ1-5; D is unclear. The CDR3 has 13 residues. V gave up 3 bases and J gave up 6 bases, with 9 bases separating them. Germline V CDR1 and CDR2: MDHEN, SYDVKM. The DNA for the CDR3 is TGTGCCAGCAGTTTTGGGCGGGCTCAGCCCCAGCATTTT. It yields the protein CASSFGRAQPQHF.

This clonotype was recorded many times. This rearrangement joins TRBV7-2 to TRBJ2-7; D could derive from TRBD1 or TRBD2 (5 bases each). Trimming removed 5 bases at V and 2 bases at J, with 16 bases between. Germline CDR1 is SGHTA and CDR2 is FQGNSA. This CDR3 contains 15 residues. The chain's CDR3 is CASSRGTFSAYEQYF. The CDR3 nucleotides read TGTGCCAGCAGCCGTGGGACGTTCAGCGCCTACGAGCAGTACTTC.

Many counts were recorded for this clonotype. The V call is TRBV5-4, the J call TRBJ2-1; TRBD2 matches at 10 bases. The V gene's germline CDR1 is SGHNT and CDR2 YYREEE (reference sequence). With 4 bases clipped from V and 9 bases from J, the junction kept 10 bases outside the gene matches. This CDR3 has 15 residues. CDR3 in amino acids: CASSPAGGLSFEQFF. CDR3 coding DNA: TGTGCCAGCAGCCCAGCGGGGGGGCTCTCTTTTGAGCAGTTCTTC.